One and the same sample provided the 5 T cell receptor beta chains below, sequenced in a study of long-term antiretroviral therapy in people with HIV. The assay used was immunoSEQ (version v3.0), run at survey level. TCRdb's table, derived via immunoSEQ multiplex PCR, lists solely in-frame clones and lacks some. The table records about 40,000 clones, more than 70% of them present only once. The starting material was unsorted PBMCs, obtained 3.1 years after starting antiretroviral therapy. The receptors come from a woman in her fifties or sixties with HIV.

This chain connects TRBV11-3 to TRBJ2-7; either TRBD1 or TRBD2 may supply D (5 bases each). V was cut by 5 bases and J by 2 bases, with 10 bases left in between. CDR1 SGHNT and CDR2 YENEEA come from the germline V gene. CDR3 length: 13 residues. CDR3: CASSQGEAYEQYF. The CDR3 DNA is TGTGCCAGCAGCCAGGGAGAGGCCTACGAGCAGTACTTC.

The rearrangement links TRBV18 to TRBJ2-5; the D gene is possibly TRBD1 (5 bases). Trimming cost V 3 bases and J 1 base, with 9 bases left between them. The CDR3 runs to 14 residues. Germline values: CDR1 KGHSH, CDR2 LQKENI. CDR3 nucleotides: TGTGCCAGCTCACCTCTCGACAGCCAAGAGACCCAGTACTTC. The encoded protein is CASSPLDSQETQYF.

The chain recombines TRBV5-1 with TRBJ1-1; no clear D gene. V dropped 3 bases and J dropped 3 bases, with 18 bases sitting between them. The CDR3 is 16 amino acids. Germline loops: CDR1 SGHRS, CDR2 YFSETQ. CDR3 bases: TGCGCCAGCAGCTACGGAGAGCAGTATATCTACACTGAAGCTTTCTTT. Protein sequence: CASSYGEQYIYTEAFF.

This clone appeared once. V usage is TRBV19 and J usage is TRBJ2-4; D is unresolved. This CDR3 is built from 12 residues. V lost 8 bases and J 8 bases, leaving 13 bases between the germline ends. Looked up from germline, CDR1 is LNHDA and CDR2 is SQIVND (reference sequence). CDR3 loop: CASRPIGDIQYF. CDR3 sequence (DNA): TGTGCCAGTCGGCCGATTGGAGACATTCAGTACTTC.

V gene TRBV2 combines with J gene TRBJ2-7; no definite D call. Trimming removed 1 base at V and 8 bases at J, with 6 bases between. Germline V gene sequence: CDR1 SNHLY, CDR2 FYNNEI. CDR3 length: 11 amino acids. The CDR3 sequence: CASSEGAKQYF. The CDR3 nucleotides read TGTGCCAGCAGTGAAGGGGCTAAGCAGTACTTC. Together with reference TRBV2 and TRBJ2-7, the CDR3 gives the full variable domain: EPEVTQTPSHQVTQMGQEVILRCVPISNHLYFYWYRQILGQKVEFLVSFYNNEISEKSEIFDDQFSVERPDGSNFTLKIRSTKLEDSAMYFCASSEGAKQYFGPGTRLTVT.